A single sample is the source of the 23 T cell receptor beta chains below, sequenced in a study of blood T cell repertoires in COVID-19. Some clones are missing from TCRdb's copy, which holds only in-frame ones; the method was immunoSEQ multiplex PCR. This table has 85,000 to 90,000 clones, around 90% appearing once. Specimen: peripheral blood. The source is a human donor with active COVID-19. The donor label of this sample is uncertain.

The chain carries TRBV10-3 and TRBJ2-1; tentatively, D is TRBD1 (6 bases). CDR3 length: 15 amino acids. V lost 6 bases to trimming and J lost 0 bases, with 12 bases between them. CDR1 and CDR2 from the germline V gene are ENHRY and SYGVKD. This CDR3 is CAISFTGSSYNEQFF. In nucleotides, the CDR3 is TGTGCCATCAGCTTCACAGGGAGCTCCTACAATGAGCAGTTCTTC.

This clone was picked up one time. The V gene is TRBV13, the J gene TRBJ2-6; D not resolved. The CDR3 has 16 amino acids. V was shortened by 2 bases and J by 4 bases, with 12 bases between the two germline ends. Germline V gives CDR1 PRHDT, CDR2 FYEKMQ (reference sequence). The DNA of the CDR3 is TGTGCCAGCAGCTTAAACCCAGTTGCAGGGGCCAACGTCCTGACTTTC. Amino acid sequence: CASSLNPVAGANVLTF.

The chain couples TRBV5-8 to TRBJ2-3; 15 bases are a match to TRBD2. CDR3 length: 18 residues. V dropped 4 bases and J dropped 1; count of bases not matched to a gene: 7. Germline assignment: CDR1 SGHTS and CDR2 YDEGEE. This chain's CDR3 is CASSMGLAGGLGTDTQYF. The CDR3 nucleotides are TGTGCCAGCAGCATGGGACTAGCGGGGGGACTTGGCACAGATACGCAGTATTTT.

The V gene is TRBV6-1, the J gene TRBJ2-5; 7 bases map to TRBD2. After removal of 3 bases from V and 0 bases from J, the junction contained 13 bases not matched to a gene. The germline V gene has CDR1 MNHNS and CDR2 SASEGT. The CDR3 has 18 amino acids. The DNA for the CDR3 is TGTGCCAGCAGTGATGCCCGGGGTAGCGGGTCGTACCAAGAGACCCAGTACTTC. Its protein is CASSDARGSGSYQETQYF.

The CDR3 nucleotides are TGTGCCAGCAGTCCCCGGGACAGGGGTACTGAAGCTTTCTTT. Its translation: CASSPRDRGTEAFF. The gene calls are TRBV6-2 or TRBV6-3 and TRBJ1-1; 10 positions agree with TRBD1. Per germline, CDR1 MNHEY and CDR2 SVGEGT. The CDR3 has 14 residues. The V segment lost 5 bases and the J segment 5 bases; nucleotides outside the gene matches: 5.

This chain uses TRBV10-2 with TRBJ2-7; no definite D call. Germline loops: CDR1 WSHSY, CDR2 SAAADI. The germline V and J ends were trimmed by 6 bases and 0 bases, with 15 bases remaining between them. This CDR3 is 15 amino acids long. The CDR3, as DNA: TGCGCCAGCAGGGAGACCGGTACGAGCTCCTACGAGCAGTACTTC. This translates into CASRETGTSSYEQYF.

The CDR3 spells CASSGGQGISGANVLTF. CDR3 in DNA: TGTGCCAGCAGTGGGGGACAGGGTATCTCTGGGGCCAACGTCCTGACTTTC. The V gene is TRBV6-4, the J gene TRBJ2-6, with 9 bases identical to TRBD1. CDR1 MRHNA and CDR2 SNTAGT come from the germline V gene. J gave up 0 bases and V 4 bases, and 4 bases lay outside the gene matches. The CDR3 covers 17 residues.

V gene TRBV9 combines with J gene TRBJ1-6, with TRBD1 matching over 9 bases. This CDR3 is built from 17 residues. Unmatched junction bases numbered 9, after V lost 3 bases and J lost 5 bases. Germline lookup yields CDR1 SGDLS and CDR2 YYNGEE. This CDR3 is CASSAYKQGAHNSPLHF. The CDR3 coding sequence is TGTGCCAGCAGCGCCTACAAACAGGGGGCGCATAATTCACCCCTCCACTTT.

The chain couples TRBV28 to TRBJ1-2; tentative D call: TRBD1 (5 bases). CDR3 length equals 14 residues. Deletions cut 4 bases from V and 4 bases from J, with 13 bases between. Germline V gene data show CDR1 as MDHEN and CDR2 as SYDVKM. The CDR3 sequence is CASSSGAESYGYTF. Written as DNA, the CDR3 is TGTGCCAGCAGTTCTGGGGCTGAGAGCTATGGCTACACCTTC.

The chain has TRBV6-2 or TRBV6-3 and TRBJ2-7; TRBD2 matches at 7 bases. This CDR3 comprises 17 residues. The trim removed 2 bases at V and 5 bases at J, leaving 15 bases unmatched. Per germline, CDR1 MNHEY and CDR2 SVGEGT. The CDR3 nucleotides read TGTGCCAGCAGTTACAGCGGAGGCGGGGGTTCGGAAAACGAGCAGTACTTC. Translating gives CASSYSGGGGSENEQYF.

V gene TRBV5-5 combines with J gene TRBJ2-2, with TRBD2 matching over 7 bases. V lost 5 bases to trimming and J lost 0 bases; unmatched junction nucleotides: 13. This CDR3 spans 18 amino acids. From germline, CDR1 is SGHKS and CDR2 YYEKEE (reference sequence). The DNA of the CDR3 is TGTGCCAGCAGACCGTGGCGGGCGGGGGTGGCGAACACCGGGGAGCTGTTTTTT. Its protein is CASRPWRAGVANTGELFF.

The rearrangement uses TRBV6-2 or TRBV6-3 and TRBJ1-5, with D maybe TRBD1 (6 bases). The CDR3 runs 13 residues. In germline, CDR1 is MNHEY, CDR2 SVGEGT. Between the trimmed V and J ends, which lost 2 bases and 11 bases, there was a span of 13 bases. This CDR3 is CASSYLLRDTQHF. The CDR3 DNA reads as TGTGCCAGCAGTTACCTCCTTCGGGACACCCAGCATTTT.

This clone showed up just once. The chain links TRBV6-1 to TRBJ2-1; D remains unclear. The CDR3 consists of 14 residues. CDR1 and CDR2 (germline): MNHNS, SASEGT. V was shortened by 3 bases and J by 4 bases, with 10 bases between the two germline ends. CDR3 nucleotide sequence: TGTGCCAGCAGTGATTTCCAGGCTTACAATGAGCAGTTCTTC. Amino acids: CASSDFQAYNEQFF.

In this sample, this clone turned up once. The chain employs TRBV10-3 and TRBJ2-5; 10 bases are shared with TRBD1. V lost 10 bases, J lost 3 bases, and 5 bases stayed unmatched. This CDR3 has 13 residues. CDR1 is ENHRY, CDR2 SYGVKD, per germline. The CDR3 reads CATTTGGEETQYF. DNA of the CDR3: TGTGCCACTACGACAGGGGGCGAAGAGACCCAGTACTTC.

The chain combines TRBV6-6 with TRBJ1-2; 10 nucleotides align to TRBD1. The CDR3 loop spans 15 amino acids. Germline values: CDR1 MNHNY, CDR2 SVGAGI (reference sequence). The trim removed 6 bases at V and 5 bases at J, leaving 9 bases unmatched. CDR3 residues: CASSPRQGAGYGYTF. As DNA, the CDR3 is TGTGCCAGCAGCCCCAGACAGGGGGCAGGGTATGGCTACACCTTC.

The J gene is TRBJ1-1, the V gene TRBV4-3; tentatively, D is TRBD1 (5 bases). Trimming pared 0 bases from V and 4 bases from J, leaving 9 bases between. CDR1 and CDR2 (germline): LGHNA, YSLEER. The length of the CDR3 is 14 residues. The CDR3 is CASSQDPQGTEAFF. CDR3 sequence (DNA): TGCGCCAGCAGCCAAGATCCCCAGGGCACTGAAGCTTTCTTT.

CDR3 loop: CASSLSTRGGEQFF. The CDR3 DNA is TGTGCCAGCAGTTTATCAACTAGAGGCGGTGAGCAGTTCTTC. The rearrangement links TRBV27 to TRBJ2-1; D is perhaps TRBD2 (5 bases). There are 14 residues in the CDR3. The V gene lost 0 bases and the J gene lost 9 bases, with 12 bases spanning the gap. Germline V gives CDR1 MNHEY, CDR2 SMNVEV (reference sequence).

This chain links TRBV6-2 or TRBV6-3 with TRBJ1-2, with D unclear. Trimming took 2 bases from V and 8 from J, leaving 12 bases between them. The germline CDR1 and CDR2 sequences are MNHEY and SVGEGT. The CDR3 totals 13 residues. The CDR3: CASSYERRKGYTF. The CDR3 nucleotides read TGTGCCAGCAGTTACGAGCGGAGAAAAGGCTACACCTTC.

The chain recombines TRBV9 with TRBJ2-7; 7 nucleotides agree with TRBD2. Germline CDR1 SGDLS, CDR2 YYNGEE. The CDR3 consists of 17 residues. V dropped 0 bases and J dropped 2; count of bases not matched to a gene: 11. The CDR3 loop reads CASSVDPHASGAYEQYF. CDR3 bases: TGTGCCAGCAGCGTAGACCCTCATGCTAGCGGCGCCTACGAGCAGTACTTC.

This rearrangement joins TRBV10-3 to TRBJ2-3, with no clear D. The V and J ends lost 0 bases and 8 bases respectively, with 6 bases between them. Per germline, CDR1 ENHRY and CDR2 SYGVKD. CDR3 length equals 12 residues. CDR3 residues: CAISESSFTQYF. CDR3 sequence (DNA): TGTGCCATCAGTGAGTCTAGCTTTACGCAGTATTTT.

The genes are TRBV2 and TRBJ1-4, with D unresolved. Trimming cost V 3 bases and J 3 bases, with 8 bases left between them. Germline-derived CDR1 and CDR2 are SNHLY and FYNNEI. The CDR3 is 14 residues long. The CDR3 region is CASSDGTANEKLFF. CDR3 nucleotides: TGTGCCAGCAGTGATGGCACCGCTAATGAAAAACTGTTTTTT.

The chain combines TRBV5-1 with TRBJ2-3; perhaps TRBD2 as D (6 bases). The V gene lost 2 bases and the J gene lost 0 bases, with 10 bases spanning the gap. CDR1 is SGHRS, CDR2 YFSETQ, per germline. The CDR3 consists of 15 residues. The CDR3 coding sequence is TGCGCCAGCAGCTTTGCCGGGACTAGCACAGATACGCAGTATTTT. Its translation is CASSFAGTSTDTQYF.

The rearrangement uses TRBV6-4 and TRBJ1-1; D might be TRBD1 (5 bases). The CDR3 consists of 14 residues. The germline V and J ends were trimmed by 0 bases and 3 bases, with 8 bases remaining between them. From germline, CDR1 is MRHNA and CDR2 SNTAGT. DNA of the CDR3: TGTGCCAGCAGTGACTCGCCAGGGCACACTGAAGCTTTCTTT. Amino acids: CASSDSPGHTEAFF.